A single sample gave rise to the 9 T cell receptor beta chains below, sequenced in a study of OX40 agonist ivuxolimab in advanced cancers. Profiled with immunoSEQ multiplex PCR; TCRdb holds only in-frame clones, not every one. Of 71,000 or so clones in the sample, about 81% were seen once. The material sequenced was CD4+ or CD8+ T cells sorted from blood, taken in a trial of the OX40 agonist ivuxolimab. The receptors stem from an adult with an advanced solid tumor such as melanoma, head and neck, liver or kidney cancer.

The chain links TRBV2 to TRBJ2-2; perhaps TRBD2 as D (5 bases). There are 15 residues in the CDR3. V was trimmed by 5 bases and J by 3 bases, leaving 13 bases between them. The germline V gene has CDR1 SNHLY and CDR2 FYNNEI. The CDR3 DNA reads as TGTGCCAGCAGTTACACCTACGGGGACACCGGGGAGCTGTTTTTT. This encodes CASSYTYGDTGELFF.

The rearrangement joins TRBV6-5 to TRBJ2-1; TRBD2 agrees at 9 bases. J gave up 12 bases and V 0 bases, and 6 bases lay outside the gene matches. The germline gives CDR1 MNHEY, CDR2 SVGAGI. This CDR3 spans 14 amino acids. The CDR3 spells CASSYSAGGGLQFF. The DNA of the CDR3 is TGTGCCAGCAGTTACTCGGCGGGGGGGGGTCTGCAGTTCTTC.

The rearrangement uses TRBV14 and TRBJ1-1; 11 bases line up with TRBD1. The V gene's germline CDR1 is SGHDN and CDR2 FVKESK. Trimming cost V 5 bases and J 3 bases; bases outside gene matches: 5. The CDR3 length is 15 residues. The CDR3 coding sequence is TGTGCCAGCAGCGTGGGACAGGGGGAGTACACTGAAGCTTTCTTT. This translates into CASSVGQGEYTEAFF. Together with reference TRBV14 and TRBJ1-1, the CDR3 gives the full variable domain: EAGVTQFPSHSVIEKGQTVTLRCDPISGHDNLYWYRRVMGKEIKFLLHFVKESKQDESGMPNNRFLAERTGGTYSTLKVQPAELEDSGVYFCASSVGQGEYTEAFFGQGTRLTVV.

The chain carries TRBV12-5 and TRBJ1-2; 7 nucleotides agree with TRBD1. The J segment lost 8 bases and the V segment lost 7 bases, leaving 13 bases of the junction unmatched. Germline CDR1 and CDR2: LGHNT and FRNRAP. The CDR3 consists of 14 residues. The CDR3 DNA sequence: TGTGCTAGTGCCGGGGAGGGGGCGGGGGTCGGCTACACCTTC. This codes for CASAGEGAGVGYTF. Together with reference TRBV12-5 and TRBJ1-2, the CDR3 gives the full variable domain: DARVTQTPRHKVTEMGQEVTMRCQPILGHNTVFWYRQTMMQGLELLAYFRNRAPLDDSGMPKDRFSAEMPDATLATLKIQPSEPRDSAVYFCASAGEGAGVGYTFGSGTRLTVV.

A few counts support this clone. The gene calls are TRBV5-1 and TRBJ2-2, with D tentatively TRBD2 (6 bases). Trimming shortened V by 7 bases and J by 5 bases, and 18 bases separated the two germline ends. This CDR3 has 15 residues. Germline CDR1 is SGHRS and CDR2 is YFSETQ. CDR3 residues: CASGFGTPRTGELFF. The CDR3 DNA sequence: TGCGCCAGCGGGTTCGGGACTCCGCGGACCGGGGAGCTGTTTTTT.

This rearrangement joins TRBV27 to TRBJ1-2, with a weak D call TRBD1 (5 bases). CDR1 MNHEY and CDR2 SMNVEV come from the germline V gene (reference sequence). The CDR3 length is 14 residues. Trimming removed 1 base at V and 4 bases at J, with 10 bases between. CDR3: CASSLWGDSYGYTF. The CDR3 coding sequence is TGTGCCAGCAGTTTATGGGGCGACTCCTATGGCTACACCTTC.

This clone was counted a single time. V and J are TRBV19 and TRBJ2-1; D may be TRBD1 (5 bases). The CDR3 spans 16 residues. In germline, CDR1 is LNHDA, CDR2 SQIVND (reference sequence). V shed 7 bases and J shed 6 bases, with 22 bases lying between them. The CDR3: CASIPSGQDPFNEQFF. The CDR3 coding sequence is TGTGCCAGTATTCCCTCAGGACAAGATCCATTCAATGAGCAGTTCTTC.

The rearrangement uses TRBV2 and TRBJ1-5, with TRBD1 as a possible D gene (6 bases). The ends were cut back, 8 bases at V and 6 bases at J, with 14 bases in the middle. The length of the CDR3 is 13 residues. Germline loops: CDR1 SNHLY, CDR2 FYNNEI. The CDR3 sequence: CASGGDISQPQHF. DNA for the CDR3: TGTGCCAGCGGGGGGGACATCAGTCAGCCCCAGCATTTT. The full variable domain, completed using reference TRBV2 and TRBJ1-5, is EPEVTQTPSHQVTQMGQEVILRCVPISNHLYFYWYRQILGQKVEFLVSFYNNEISEKSEIFDDQFSVERPDGSNFTLKIRSTKLEDSAMYFCASGGDISQPQHFGDGTRLSIL.

The chain uses TRBV5-4 and TRBJ1-1, with D maybe TRBD1 (5 bases). Trimming removed 2 bases from V and 4 bases from J, with 9 bases in between. Germline values: CDR1 SGHNT, CDR2 YYREEE (reference sequence). This CDR3 spans 13 amino acids. This CDR3 is CASSLSQGTEAFF. The CDR3 bases are TGTGCCAGCAGCTTATCTCAGGGCACTGAAGCTTTCTTT. Supplemented by reference TRBV5-4 and TRBJ1-1, the full variable domain reads ETGVTQSPTHLIKTRGQQVTLRCSSQSGHNTVSWYQQALGQGPQFIFQYYREEENGRGNFPPRFSGLQFPNYSSELNVNALELDDSALYLCASSLSQGTEAFFGQGTRLTVV.